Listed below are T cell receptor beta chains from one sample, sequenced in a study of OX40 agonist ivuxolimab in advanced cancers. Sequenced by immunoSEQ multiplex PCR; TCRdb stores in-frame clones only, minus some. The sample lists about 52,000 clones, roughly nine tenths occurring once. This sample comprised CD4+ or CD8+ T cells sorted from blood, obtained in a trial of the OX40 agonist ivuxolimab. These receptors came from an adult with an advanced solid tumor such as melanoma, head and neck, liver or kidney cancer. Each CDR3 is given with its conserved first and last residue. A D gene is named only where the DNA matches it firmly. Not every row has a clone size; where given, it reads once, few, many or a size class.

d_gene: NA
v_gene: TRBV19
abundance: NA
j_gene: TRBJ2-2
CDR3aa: CASSIDFGSWTAGELFF
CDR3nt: TGTGCCAGTAGTATAGATTTCGGTTCGTGGACGGCCGGGGAGCTGTTTTTT

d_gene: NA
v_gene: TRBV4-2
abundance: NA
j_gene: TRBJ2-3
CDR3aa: CASSQEGRGGDTQYF
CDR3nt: TGTGCCAGCAGCCAAGAAGGGCGGGGCGGGGATACGCAGTATTTT

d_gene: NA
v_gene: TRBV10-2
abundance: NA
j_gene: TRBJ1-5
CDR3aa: CASSEGSNQPQHF
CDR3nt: TGCGCCAGCAGTGAGGGAAGCAATCAGCCCCAGCATTTT

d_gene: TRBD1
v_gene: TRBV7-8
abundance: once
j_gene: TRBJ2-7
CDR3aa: CASSGDRAGMSYEQYF
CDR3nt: TGTGCCAGCAGCGGGGACAGGGCCGGGATGAGCTACGAGCAGTACTTC

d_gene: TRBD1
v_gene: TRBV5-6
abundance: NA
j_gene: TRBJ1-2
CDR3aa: CASSLGQGFWAHF
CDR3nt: TGTGCCAGCAGCTTGGGACAGGGGTTTTGGGCCCACTTC

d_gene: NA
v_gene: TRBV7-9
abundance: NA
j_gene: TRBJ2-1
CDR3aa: CASSRPPGRDPYNEQFF
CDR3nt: TGTGCCAGCAGCCGCCCCCCCGGCAGGGACCCCTACAATGAGCAGTTCTTC

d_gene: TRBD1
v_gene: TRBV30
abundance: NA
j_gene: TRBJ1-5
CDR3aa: CAWSTKDRVHQPQHF
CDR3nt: TGTGCCTGGAGCACGAAGGACAGGGTACATCAGCCCCAGCATTTT

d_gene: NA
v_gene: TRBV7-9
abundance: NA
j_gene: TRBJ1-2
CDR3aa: CASPLDGDYGYTF
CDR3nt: TGTGCCAGCCCCCTCGACGGTGACTATGGCTACACCTTC

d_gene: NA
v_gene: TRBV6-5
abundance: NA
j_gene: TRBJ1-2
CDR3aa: CASTATDSNYGYTF
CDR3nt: TGTGCCAGCACTGCGACGGACTCTAACTATGGCTACACCTTC

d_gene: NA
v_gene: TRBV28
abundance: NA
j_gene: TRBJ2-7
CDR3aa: CASSLLLGSYEQYF
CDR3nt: TGTGCCAGCAGTTTGTTACTGGGGTCCTACGAGCAGTACTTC

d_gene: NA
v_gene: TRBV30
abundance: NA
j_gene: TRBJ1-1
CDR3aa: CAWSVLVDTEAFF
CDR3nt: TGTGCCTGGAGTGTACTGGTGGACACTGAAGCTTTCTTT

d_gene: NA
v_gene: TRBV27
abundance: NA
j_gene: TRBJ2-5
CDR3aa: CASSWYKGDETQYF
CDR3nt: TGTGCCAGCAGTTGGTATAAGGGGGACGAGACCCAGTACTTC

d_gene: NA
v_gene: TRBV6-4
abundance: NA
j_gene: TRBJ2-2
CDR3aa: CASSDSGSGSGELFF
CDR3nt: TGTGCCAGCAGTGACTCGGGGTCGGGTTCCGGGGAGCTGTTTTTT

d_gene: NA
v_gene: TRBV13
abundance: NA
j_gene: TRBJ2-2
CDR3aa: CASSLTQGGSGELFF
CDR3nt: TGTGCCAGCAGCTTAACGCAGGGAGGATCCGGGGAGCTGTTTTTT

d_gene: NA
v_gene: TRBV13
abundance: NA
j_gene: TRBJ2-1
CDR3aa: CASSARFNEQFF
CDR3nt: TGTGCCAGCAGCGCGCGCTTCAATGAGCAGTTCTTC

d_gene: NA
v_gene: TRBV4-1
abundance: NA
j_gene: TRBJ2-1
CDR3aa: CASSQDREKFF
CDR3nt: TGCGCCAGCAGCCAAGACCGGGAGAAGTTCTTC

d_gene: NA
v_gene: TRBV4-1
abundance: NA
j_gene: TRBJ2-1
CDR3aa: CASSQSRSSYNEQFF
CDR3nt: TGCGCCAGCAGCCAATCCCGGAGCTCCTACAATGAGCAGTTCTTC

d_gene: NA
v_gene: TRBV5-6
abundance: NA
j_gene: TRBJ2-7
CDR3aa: CASSSGSAYEQYF
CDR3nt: TGTGCCAGCAGCTCCGGTTCTGCCTACGAGCAGTACTTC

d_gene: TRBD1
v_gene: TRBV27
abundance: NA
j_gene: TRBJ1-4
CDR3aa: CASREGQGASANEKLFF
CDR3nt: TGTGCCAGCAGGGAAGGACAGGGGGCATCGGCTAATGAAAAACTGTTTTTT

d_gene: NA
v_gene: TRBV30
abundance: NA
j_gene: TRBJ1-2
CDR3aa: CAWSVLLGGYTF
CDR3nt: TGTGCCTGGAGTGTCCTCCTGGGAGGCTACACCTTC

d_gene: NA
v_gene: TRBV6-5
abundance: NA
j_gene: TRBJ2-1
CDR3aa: CASSYSVNNEQFF
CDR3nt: TGTGCCAGCAGTTACTCGGTAAATAATGAGCAGTTCTTC

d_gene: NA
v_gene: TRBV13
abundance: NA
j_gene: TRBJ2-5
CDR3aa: CASSLSQGETQYF
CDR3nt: TGTGCCAGCAGCTTATCTCAAGGGGAGACCCAGTACTTC